This T cell receptor beta chain was identified during a study of blood T cell repertoires in COVID-19. For the study at large: Material from acute and convalescent COVID-19 was sourced from the United States, Italy and Spain.

Comment on this clone: A junction end diverges from the germline sequence, so it may reflect a read error. Distinct nucleotide sequences in the sample also encode this CDR3.

The CDR3 loop spans 11 amino acids. Germline V gene lookup returns CDR1 DFQATT and CDR2 SNEGSKA (reference sequence). Assay used: immunoSEQ multiplex PCR; TCRdb lists only in-frame clones, some missing. In the table there are 90,000 to 120,000 clones, over 65% of which are singletons. The sequence was obtained from a man between 60 and 75 years old with acute or convalescent COVID-19. Sequenced: peripheral blood. J is TRBJ2-7 and V is TRBV20-1; TRBD1 agrees at 7 bases. The CDR3 loop reads CSARGQHEQYF. The CDR3 region has the DNA TGCAGTGCCCGGGGACAGCACGAGCAGTATTTC.